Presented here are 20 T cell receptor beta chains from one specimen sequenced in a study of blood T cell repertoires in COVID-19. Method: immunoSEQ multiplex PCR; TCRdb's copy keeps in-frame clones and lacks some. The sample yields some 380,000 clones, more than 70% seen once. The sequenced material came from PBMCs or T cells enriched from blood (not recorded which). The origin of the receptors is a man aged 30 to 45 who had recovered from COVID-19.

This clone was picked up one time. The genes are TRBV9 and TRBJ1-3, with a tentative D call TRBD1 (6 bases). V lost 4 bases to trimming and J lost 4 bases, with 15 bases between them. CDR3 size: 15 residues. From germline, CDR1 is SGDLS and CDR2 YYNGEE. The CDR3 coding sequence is TGTGCCAGCAGCAGGACAGTGGAGATAGGAAACACCATATATTTT. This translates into CASSRTVEIGNTIYF.

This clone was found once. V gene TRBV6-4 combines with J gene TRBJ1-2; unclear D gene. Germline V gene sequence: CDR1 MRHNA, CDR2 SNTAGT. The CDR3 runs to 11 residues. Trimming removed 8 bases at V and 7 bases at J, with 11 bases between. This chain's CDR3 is CASGDNAGYTF. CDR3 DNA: TGTGCCAGCGGCGACAACGCTGGCTACACCTTC.

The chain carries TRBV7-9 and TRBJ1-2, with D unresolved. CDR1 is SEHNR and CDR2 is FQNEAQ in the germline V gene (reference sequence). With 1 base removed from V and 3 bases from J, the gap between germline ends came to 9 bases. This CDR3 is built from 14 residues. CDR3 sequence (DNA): TGTGCCAGCAGCTTAGTTCCCGGGGACTATGGCTACACCTTC. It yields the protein CASSLVPGDYGYTF.

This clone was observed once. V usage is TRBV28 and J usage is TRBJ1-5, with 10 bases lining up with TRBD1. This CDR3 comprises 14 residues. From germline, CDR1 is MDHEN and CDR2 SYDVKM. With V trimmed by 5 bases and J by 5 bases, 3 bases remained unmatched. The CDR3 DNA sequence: TGTGCCAGCAGTACGGGACAGGGGTATCAGCCCCAGCATTTT. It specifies CASSTGQGYQPQHF.

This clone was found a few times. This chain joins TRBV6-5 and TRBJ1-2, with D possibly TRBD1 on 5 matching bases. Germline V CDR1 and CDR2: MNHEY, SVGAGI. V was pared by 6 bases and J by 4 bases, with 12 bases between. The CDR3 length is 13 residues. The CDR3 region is CASSSVQGYGYTF. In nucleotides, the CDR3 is TGTGCCAGCAGCTCCGTGCAGGGCTATGGCTACACCTTC.

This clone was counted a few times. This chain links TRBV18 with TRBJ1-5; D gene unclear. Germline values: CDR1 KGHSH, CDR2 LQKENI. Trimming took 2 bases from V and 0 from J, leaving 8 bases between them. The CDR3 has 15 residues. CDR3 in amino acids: CASSPSTLSNQPQHF. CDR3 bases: TGTGCCAGCTCACCAAGCACGCTTAGCAATCAGCCCCAGCATTTT.

The chain's CDR3 is CASSSTGTGVNQPQHF. The CDR3 bases are TGTGCCAGCAGCTCAACCGGGACAGGAGTCAATCAGCCCCAGCATTTT. The chain carries TRBV2 and TRBJ1-5, with 8 bases aligning to TRBD1. V lost 6 bases, J lost 3 bases, and 10 bases stayed unmatched. The CDR3 spans 16 residues. Germline V CDR1 and CDR2: SNHLY, FYNNEI.

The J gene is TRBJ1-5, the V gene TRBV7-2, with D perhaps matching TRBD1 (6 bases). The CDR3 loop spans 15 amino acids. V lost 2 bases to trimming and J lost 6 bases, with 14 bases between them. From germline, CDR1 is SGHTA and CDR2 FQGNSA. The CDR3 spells CASSLLSGAGQPQHF. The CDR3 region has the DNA TGTGCCAGCAGCTTACTGTCAGGGGCAGGTCAGCCCCAGCATTTT.

For the CDR3, the DNA is TGTGCCAGCAGCCCTGCCGCCGGGACATGGACTAACTATGGCTACACCTTC. Its protein product is CASSPAAGTWTNYGYTF. The chain joins TRBV5-5 to TRBJ1-2; D may be TRBD1 (6 bases). This CDR3 has 17 amino acids. Looked up from germline, CDR1 is SGHKS and CDR2 is YYEKEE (reference sequence). The ends were cut back, 4 bases at V and 0 bases at J, with 19 bases in the middle.

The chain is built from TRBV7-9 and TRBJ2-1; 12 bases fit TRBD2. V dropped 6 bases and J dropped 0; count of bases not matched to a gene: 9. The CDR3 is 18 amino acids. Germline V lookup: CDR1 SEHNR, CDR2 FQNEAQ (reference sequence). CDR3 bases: TGTGCCAGCAGACCACTAGCGGGGGGATCTTCCTCCTACAATGAGCAGTTCTTC. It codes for CASRPLAGGSSSYNEQFF. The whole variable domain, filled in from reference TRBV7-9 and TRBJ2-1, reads DTGVSQNPRHKITKRGQNVTFRCDPISEHNRLYWYRQTLGQGPEFLTYFQNEAQLEKSRLLSDRFSAERPKGSFSTLEIQRTEQGDSAMYLCASRPLAGGSSSYNEQFFGPGTRLTVL.

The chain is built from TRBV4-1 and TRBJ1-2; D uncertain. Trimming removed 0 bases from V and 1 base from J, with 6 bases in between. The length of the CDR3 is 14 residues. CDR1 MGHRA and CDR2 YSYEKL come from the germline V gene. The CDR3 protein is CASSQDAGNYGYTF. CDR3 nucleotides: TGCGCCAGCAGCCAAGACGCGGGTAACTATGGCTACACCTTC.

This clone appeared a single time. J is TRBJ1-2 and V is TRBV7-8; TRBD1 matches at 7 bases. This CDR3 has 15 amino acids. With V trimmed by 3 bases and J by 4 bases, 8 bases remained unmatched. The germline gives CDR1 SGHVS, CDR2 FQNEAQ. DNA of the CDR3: TGTGCCAGCAGCTTTCAAGGGGGCTCCGCCTATGGCTACACCTTC. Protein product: CASSFQGGSAYGYTF.

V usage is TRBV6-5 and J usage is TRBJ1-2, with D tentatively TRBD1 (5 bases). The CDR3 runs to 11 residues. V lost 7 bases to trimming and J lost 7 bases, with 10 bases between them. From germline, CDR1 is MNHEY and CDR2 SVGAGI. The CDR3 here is CASKQVFGYTF. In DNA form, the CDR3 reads TGTGCCAGCAAACAGGTTTTTGGCTACACCTTC.

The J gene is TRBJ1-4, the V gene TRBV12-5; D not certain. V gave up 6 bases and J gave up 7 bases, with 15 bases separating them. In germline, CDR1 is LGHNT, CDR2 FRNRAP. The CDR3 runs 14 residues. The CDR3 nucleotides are TGTGCTAGTGGCCTGAGGTTATTCGGTGAAAAACTGTTTTTT. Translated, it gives CASGLRLFGEKLFF.

The chain's CDR3 is CASSLNLYREGSEKLFF. CDR3 DNA sequence: TGTGCCAGCAGTCTAAACCTTTACAGGGAGGGAAGTGAAAAACTGTTTTTT. This chain links TRBV6-6 with TRBJ1-4, with D maybe TRBD1 (6 bases). CDR1 and CDR2 from the germline V gene are MNHNY and SVGAGI (reference sequence). The CDR3 spans 17 residues. Trimming took 5 bases from V and 7 from J, leaving 23 bases between them.

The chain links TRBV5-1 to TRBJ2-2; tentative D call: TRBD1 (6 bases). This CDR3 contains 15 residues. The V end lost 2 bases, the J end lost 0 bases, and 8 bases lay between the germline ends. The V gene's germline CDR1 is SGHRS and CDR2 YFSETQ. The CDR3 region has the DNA TGCGCCAGCAGCTTTAGGACAGCGAACACCGGGGAGCTGTTTTTT. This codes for CASSFRTANTGELFF.

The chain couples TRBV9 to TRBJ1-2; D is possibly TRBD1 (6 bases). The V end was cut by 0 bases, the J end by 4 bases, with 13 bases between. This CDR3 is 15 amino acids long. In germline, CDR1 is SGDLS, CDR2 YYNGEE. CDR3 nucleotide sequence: TGTGCCAGCAGCGTAGTATCGGGACAAGTCTATGGCTACACCTTC. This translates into CASSVVSGQVYGYTF. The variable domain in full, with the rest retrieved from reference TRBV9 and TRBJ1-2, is DSGVTQTPKHLITATGQRVTLRCSPRSGDLSVYWYQQSLDQGLQFLIQYYNGEERAKGNILERFSAQQFPDLHSELNLSSLELGDSALYFCASSVVSGQVYGYTFGSGTRLTVV.

CDR3 DNA: TGTGCCAGCAAGCACAGGGGAACCTACGAGCAGTACTTC. Translated: CASKHRGTYEQYF. V and J are TRBV27 and TRBJ2-7, with TRBD1 matching over 7 bases. V lost 7 bases and J lost 2; bases outside the gene matches: 5. CDR3 length equals 13 residues. From germline, CDR1 is MNHEY and CDR2 SMNVEV (reference sequence).

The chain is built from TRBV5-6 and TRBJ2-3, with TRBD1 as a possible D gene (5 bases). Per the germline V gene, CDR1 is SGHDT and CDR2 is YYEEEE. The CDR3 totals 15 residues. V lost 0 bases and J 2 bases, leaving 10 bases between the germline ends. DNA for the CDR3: TGTGCCAGCAGCTTGGTTAAGGGGCACACAGATACGCAGTATTTT. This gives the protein CASSLVKGHTDTQYF.

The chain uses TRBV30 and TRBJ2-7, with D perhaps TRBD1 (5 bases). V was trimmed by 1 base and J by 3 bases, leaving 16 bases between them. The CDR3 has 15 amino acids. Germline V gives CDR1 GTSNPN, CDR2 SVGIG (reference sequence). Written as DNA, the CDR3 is TGTGCCTGGAGTGGCTGGAGACAGAAGCACTACGAGCAGTACTTC. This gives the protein CAWSGWRQKHYEQYF.